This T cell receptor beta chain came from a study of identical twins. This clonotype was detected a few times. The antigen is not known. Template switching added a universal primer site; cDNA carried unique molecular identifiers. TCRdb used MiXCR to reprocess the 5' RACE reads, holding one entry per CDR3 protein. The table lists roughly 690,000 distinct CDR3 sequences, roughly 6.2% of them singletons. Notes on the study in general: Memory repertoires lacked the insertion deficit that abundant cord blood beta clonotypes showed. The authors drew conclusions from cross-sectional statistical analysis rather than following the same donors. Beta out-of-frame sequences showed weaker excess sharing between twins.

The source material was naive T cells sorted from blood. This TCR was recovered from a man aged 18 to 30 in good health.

DNA of the CDR3: TGTGCCAGCAGTGAGCTAGGGACCCTCGGGGGCTACACCTTC. Protein product: CASSELGTLGGYTF. This chain connects TRBV2 to TRBJ1-2; the D gene is possibly TRBD1 (5 bases). Germline-derived CDR1 and CDR2 are SNHLY and FYNNEI. V lost 3 bases, J lost 8 bases, and 16 bases lay in between. This CDR3 is 14 amino acids long.